These 20 T cell receptor beta chains originate from one sample sequenced in a study of T cell responses to AZD1222 COVID-19 vaccine. The table came from immunoSEQ multiplex PCR; TCRdb's copy has only in-frame clones and leaves some out. The sample carries fewer than 100,000 clones, nearly 90% recorded once. The input for sequencing was peripheral blood, taken on day 0 of AZD1222 vaccination. The receptor source for this set is an adult in good health.

V is TRBV29-1 and J is TRBJ2-1; D uncertain. V was pared by 8 bases and J by 0 bases, with 14 bases between. CDR3 length: 14 residues. Germline lookup yields CDR1 SQVTM and CDR2 ANQGSEA. DNA for the CDR3: TGCAGCACTACCCCGACCGGCTCCTACAATGAGCAGTTCTTC. Translation gives CSTTPTGSYNEQFF.

J is TRBJ1-1 and V is TRBV6-2 or TRBV6-3; the D gene is possibly TRBD1 (6 bases). V lost 5 bases and J 4 bases, leaving 14 bases between the germline ends. CDR3 length: 14 residues. CDR1 is MNHEY, CDR2 SVGEGT, per germline. In DNA form, the CDR3 reads TGTGCCAGCAGTGACCGGACAGCGGGCACTGAAGCTTTCTTT. Translated: CASSDRTAGTEAFF.

V is TRBV10-3 and J is TRBJ1-1, with TRBD1 matching 7 bases. The germline gives CDR1 ENHRY, CDR2 SYGVKD. The ends lost 6 bases at V and 4 bases at J; junction bases unmatched: 11. The length of the CDR3 is 15 residues. The CDR3 nucleotides are TGTGCCATCAGGTCAGGGGGGAGATATGGCACTGAAGCTTTCTTT. The encoded protein is CAIRSGGRYGTEAFF.

This chain connects TRBV11-2 to TRBJ2-7; TRBD1 is a possible D gene (6 bases). The CDR3 consists of 15 residues. Per germline, CDR1 SGHAT and CDR2 FQNNGV. V lost 1 base, J lost 7 bases, and 17 bases lay in between. The CDR3 reads CASSLGTARSWEQYF. The CDR3 coding sequence is TGTGCCAGCAGCTTAGGGACAGCCAGGTCGTGGGAGCAGTACTTC.

The rearrangement joins TRBV6-6 to TRBJ1-2; a possible D gene is TRBD1 (6 bases). The CDR3 is 13 residues long. V dropped 6 bases and J dropped 4 bases, with 12 bases sitting between them. Germline assignment: CDR1 MNHNY and CDR2 SVGAGI (reference sequence). For the CDR3, the DNA is TGTGCCAGCAGCCCCGACAGGAGCTATGGCTACACCTTC. Translating it yields CASSPDRSYGYTF.

The chain employs TRBV6-5 and TRBJ1-5; D is unresolved. Germline-derived CDR1 and CDR2 are MNHEY and SVGAGI. Trimming took 2 bases from V and 3 from J, leaving 8 bases between them. The CDR3 totals 14 residues. CDR3 DNA sequence: TGTGCCAGCAGTTACAACCGGTTCAATCAGCCCCAGCATTTT. It codes for CASSYNRFNQPQHF.

This chain joins TRBV19 and TRBJ2-7; no reliable D call. There are 14 residues in the CDR3. V lost 7 bases and J lost 0, with 13 bases in between. Germline values: CDR1 LNHDA, CDR2 SQIVND (reference sequence). The CDR3 nucleotides are TGTGCCAGTACCCCGATAAGGAGCTCCTACGAGCAGTACTTC. Its protein product is CASTPIRSSYEQYF.

The chain links TRBV6-5 to TRBJ1-1; no definite D call. The ends were cut back, 0 bases at V and 7 bases at J, with 15 bases in the middle. The CDR3 has 15 residues. From germline, CDR1 is MNHEY and CDR2 SVGAGI. In DNA form, the CDR3 reads TGTGCCAGCAGTTACTCGCGTAAGGTCGGAGTTGAAGCTTTCTTT. This translates into CASSYSRKVGVEAFF.

The gene calls are TRBV19 and TRBJ1-2, with D possibly being TRBD1 (5 bases). In germline, CDR1 is LNHDA, CDR2 SQIVND (reference sequence). Trimming cost V 3 bases and J 4 bases, with 9 bases left between them. The CDR3 is made up of 13 amino acids. CDR3 nucleotide sequence: TGTGCCAGTAGTATCGCGCAGGGCTATGGCTACACCTTC. Encoded protein: CASSIAQGYGYTF.

This rearrangement joins TRBV29-1 to TRBJ1-1; 9 nucleotides line up with TRBD1. V shed 3 bases, J shed 1 base, and the junction held 6 bases outside the gene matches. The germline V gene encodes CDR1 SQVTM and CDR2 ANQGSEA. This CDR3 is 15 amino acids long. CDR3 nucleotides: TGCAGCGTTGATGCGACAGGGGGATGGAACACTGAAGCTTTCTTT. Translated: CSVDATGGWNTEAFF. Filled out from reference TRBV29-1 and TRBJ1-1, the complete variable domain reads SAVISQKPSRDICQRGTSLTIQCQVDSQVTMMFWYRQQPGQSLTLIATANQGSEATYESGFVIDKFPISRPNLTFSTLTVSNMSPEDSSIYLCSVDATGGWNTEAFFGQGTRLTVV.

The chain uses TRBV6-2 or TRBV6-3 and TRBJ2-1, with 7 bases aligning to TRBD2. CDR1 MNHEY and CDR2 SVGEGT come from the germline V gene. The trim removed 3 bases at V and 5 bases at J, leaving 10 bases unmatched. CDR3 length: 16 residues. The CDR3 protein is CASSYWGRAEDNEQFF. CDR3 DNA sequence: TGTGCCAGCAGTTATTGGGGGAGGGCCGAGGACAATGAGCAGTTCTTC.

The rearrangement uses TRBV3-1 (or the pseudogene TRBV3-2) and TRBJ2-1, with 7 bases matching TRBD2. This CDR3 is built from 15 residues. V was clipped by 2 bases and J by 7 bases; unmatched bases: 8. Germline V gene lookup returns CDR1 LGHDT and CDR2 YNNKEL (reference sequence). This CDR3 reads CASSQRGGRGNEQFF. The CDR3 DNA follows: TGTGCCAGCAGCCAAAGGGGCGGGAGAGGGAATGAGCAGTTCTTC.

The CDR3 here is CASAAGRDGTQYF. The CDR3 DNA sequence: TGTGCCAGTGCCGCCGGACGGGACGGGACCCAGTACTTC. V is TRBV19 and J is TRBJ2-5; D may correspond to TRBD1 or TRBD2 (5 bases each). Germline loops: CDR1 LNHDA, CDR2 SQIVND (reference sequence). This CDR3 is 13 amino acids long. Deletions cut 8 bases from V and 7 bases from J, with 17 bases between.

This rearrangement joins TRBV10-2 to TRBJ1-1; D not resolved. Trimming removed 6 bases from V and 0 bases from J, with 14 bases in between. CDR3 length: 15 amino acids. Looked up from germline, CDR1 is WSHSY and CDR2 is SAAADI. For the CDR3, the DNA is TGCGCCAGCAGGGACGATGGCGGCGTGAACACTGAAGCTTTCTTT. Amino acid sequence: CASRDDGGVNTEAFF.

This chain uses TRBV2 with TRBJ1-1, with D hard to call. Per the germline V gene, CDR1 is SNHLY and CDR2 is FYNNEI. This CDR3 spans 13 amino acids. The ends were cut back, 10 bases at V and 1 base at J, with 13 bases in the middle. The CDR3 here is CATKHGGNTEAFF. DNA of the CDR3: TGTGCCACCAAACACGGCGGGAACACTGAAGCTTTCTTT. The variable domain in full, completed from reference TRBV2 and TRBJ1-1, reads EPEVTQTPSHQVTQMGQEVILRCVPISNHLYFYWYRQILGQKVEFLVSFYNNEISEKSEIFDDQFSVERPDGSNFTLKIRSTKLEDSAMYFCATKHGGNTEAFFGQGTRLTVV.

The chain combines TRBV9 with TRBJ2-5, with 7 bases fitting TRBD2. This CDR3 comprises 15 residues. Germline V gives CDR1 SGDLS, CDR2 YYNGEE. With V trimmed by 2 bases and J by 4 bases, 8 bases remained unmatched. CDR3 region: CASSVGRRERETQYF. The CDR3 DNA sequence: TGTGCCAGCAGCGTGGGGCGGCGGGAGCGAGAGACCCAGTACTTC.

The chain is built from TRBV19 and TRBJ1-6, with 9 bases identical to TRBD1. V shed 5 bases and J 7 bases; nucleotides not matched to a gene: 6. Germline CDR1 and CDR2: LNHDA and SQIVND (reference sequence). The CDR3 runs 15 residues. CDR3 DNA: TGTGCCAGTAGTCCCCACGGGACAGGGAATTCACCCCTCCACTTT. It translates to CASSPHGTGNSPLHF.

The genes are TRBV19 and TRBJ2-3, with 8 bases matching TRBD2. This CDR3 is 16 amino acids long. Per the germline V gene, CDR1 is LNHDA and CDR2 is SQIVND (reference sequence). Losses at the gene ends were 5 bases for V and 2 bases for J; bases not matched to a gene: 9. The CDR3 bases are TGTGCCAGTAGTGCCCGCCTAGCGGGTGCCACAGATACGCAGTATTTT. Amino acid sequence: CASSARLAGATDTQYF.

CDR3 loop: CASSLRRGSGYTF. The CDR3 DNA is TGTGCCAGCAGCTTAAGGAGGGGGTCTGGCTACACCTTC. This chain joins TRBV11-2 and TRBJ1-2, with D tentatively TRBD1 (6 bases). CDR1 is SGHAT, CDR2 FQNNGV, per germline. With 2 bases removed from V and 7 bases from J, the gap between germline ends came to 11 bases. The CDR3 extends over 13 amino acids.

In this sample, this clone turned up a few times. The chain has TRBV7-8 and TRBJ2-3, with 13 bases lining up with TRBD2. V gave up 0 bases and J gave up 6 bases; unmatched junction bases: 6. The germline gives CDR1 SGHVS, CDR2 FQNEAQ. This CDR3 has 17 residues. The CDR3 DNA reads TGTGCCAGCAGCTTAGCATTGACTAGCGGGAGGTTGGATACGCAGTATTTT. Amino acids: CASSLALTSGRLDTQYF.